This TCR beta chain was retrieved from a study of Ad26.COV2.S vaccination and SARS-CoV-2 variants. Treatment defined: 19 received Ad26.COV2.S at low or high dose, single or two shots; roughly five received placebo; per-sample allocation not given. Day 63 after the first vaccine or placebo injection was the time point for sampling. Adults aged 18-55 years in Boston included the donor. The shot given was an Ad26 vector that makes Wuhan-strain SARS-CoV-2 spike. Trimming at V came to 0 bases and at J to 5 bases, leaving 3 bases not matched to a gene. Germline CDR1 is MNHEY and CDR2 is SVGAGI. The CDR3 spans 15 residues. Sequenced by immunoSEQ multiplex PCR; TCRdb stores in-frame clones only, minus some. The sample holds a few hundred thousand clones; over 75% are singletons and the top ten take 3.6%.

The sequenced sample was peripheral blood, obtained in a trial of Ad26.COV2.S vaccine versus placebo. This sequence joins TRBV6-5 and TRBJ1-5, with 8 positions matching TRBD1. This TCR was recovered from a person between 18 and 65 years old who received the Ad26.COV2.S COVID-19 vaccine or a placebo. Here the CDR3 reads CASSYSRDRYQPQHF. CDR3 in DNA: TGTGCCAGCAGTTACTCGAGGGACAGGTATCAGCCCCAGCATTTT.